This T cell receptor beta chain was identified in a study of cytomegalovirus exposure and HLA in healthy donors. Whole-study results and caveats: Most TCR sequences showed up rarely, but some public TCRs showed up in many donors. Cytomegalovirus association was assigned to 150 to 200 TCR beta chains.

This clone occurred once. Its antigen remains unidentified. Assay: immunoSEQ multiplex PCR; the TCRdb copy retains only in-frame clones and omits some. The repertoire consists of about 140,000 clones, with roughly 86% occurring once and the leading ten covering just under 9%. The CDR3 loop spans 15 amino acids. With 4 bases clipped from V and 5 bases from J, the junction kept 7 bases outside the gene matches. Germline V gene lookup returns CDR1 SGHNT and CDR2 YYREEE (reference sequence). A 120-subject validation cohort, separate from the 666-subject first cohort, supplied the donors. The chain joins TRBV5-4 to TRBJ2-2; 8 nucleotides line up with TRBD1. The specimen sequenced was PBMCs. The clonotype was recovered from a man between 18 and 35 years old in good health and CMV-seropositive. The CDR3 sequence is CASSTRQGWTGELFF. DNA of the CDR3: TGTGCCAGCAGCACGAGACAGGGGTGGACCGGGGAGCTGTTTTTT.